The rows below give T cell receptor beta chains drawn from one sample of a study of cytomegalovirus exposure and HLA in healthy donors. Method: immunoSEQ multiplex PCR; TCRdb's copy keeps in-frame clones and lacks some. The sample has around 200,000 clones; over 70% are singletons. The sequenced sample consisted of PBMCs. The source is a female donor in good health and CMV-seronegative. Each CDR3 is given with its conserved first and last residue. The order of the fields is D gene, clone size, J gene, V gene, CDR3 protein, CDR3 DNA. D genes are given only for firm matches. A clone size is listed for some rows: how often the clone was seen (once, few, many), or a class if it is expanded.

>TRBD2|-|TRBJ2-3|TRBV28
CASSPRLSGRAGTDTQYF
TGTGCCAGCAGTCCCAGACTTAGCGGGAGGGCCGGCACAGATACGCAGTATTTT
>-|-|TRBJ2-6|TRBV5-4
CASSLEWGSRAGANVLTF
TGTGCCAGCAGCTTGGAATGGGGCTCCAGGGCTGGGGCCAACGTCCTGACTTTC
>-|-|TRBJ2-3|TRBV5-8
CASSFLSRTDTQYF
TGTGCCAGCAGCTTTTTGAGCCGCACAGATACGCAGTATTTT
>-|-|TRBJ1-2|TRBV7-9
CASSLFRLGYTF
TGTGCCAGCAGCTTATTCAGGCTTGGCTACACCTTC
>-|-|TRBJ1-6|TRBV28
CASSLGSGSLHF
TGTGCCAGCAGTTTAGGGTCAGGGTCCCTCCACTTT
>-|-|TRBJ2-7|TRBV2
CASSGGVGSYEQYF
TGTGCCAGCAGTGGGGGCGTAGGGTCCTACGAGCAGTACTTC
>TRBD1|-|TRBJ1-2|TRBV28
CASKGQGQGYTF
TGTGCCAGCAAAGGACAGGGACAGGGCTACACCTTC
>-|-|TRBJ1-1|TRBV5-1
CASSQTMNTEAFF
TGCGCCAGCAGCCAGACAATGAACACTGAAGCTTTCTTT
>-|-|TRBJ1-1|TRBV28
CASSSSPGSLNTEAFF
TGTGCCAGCAGTTCCTCCCCGGGATCACTTAACACTGAAGCTTTCTTT
>-|few|TRBJ1-2|TRBV30
CAWRNPPAASYGYTF
TGTGCCTGGAGAAACCCCCCAGCGGCCTCCTATGGCTACACCTTC
>TRBD1|-|TRBJ2-7|TRBV28
CASRVPGTGGFGEQYF
TGTGCCAGCAGGGTTCCCGGGACAGGGGGTTTCGGAGAGCAGTACTTC
>TRBD2|-|TRBJ2-3|TRBV7-2
CASSRRLAGTPDTQYF
TGTGCCAGCAGCCGACGACTAGCGGGGACTCCAGATACGCAGTATTTT
>TRBD2|-|TRBJ2-7|TRBV4-3
CASSPGTSGGYEQYF
TGCGCCAGCAGCCCGGGGACTAGCGGGGGGTACGAGCAGTACTTC
>-|-|TRBJ2-1|TRBV7-7
CASSLVVAAYNEQFF
TGTGCTAGCAGCCTCGTGGTAGCGGCCTACAATGAGCAGTTCTTC
>-|-|TRBJ1-1|TRBV28
CASSPTMNTEAFF
TGTGCCAGCAGTCCCACAATGAACACTGAAGCTTTCTTT
>TRBD1|-|TRBJ1-2|TRBV28
CASSYRDSPIYGYTF
TGTGCCAGCAGTTATAGGGACAGTCCCATCTATGGCTACACCTTC
>TRBD2|-|TRBJ2-1|TRBV18
CASSPLTTSGGASYNEQFF
TGTGCCAGCTCACCACTAACGACTAGCGGGGGGGCCTCCTACAATGAGCAGTTCTTC
>-|-|TRBJ2-5|TRBV6-1
CASRGGLALEKQYF
TGTGCCAGCAGGGGCGGGCTAGCCTTAGAAAAGCAGTACTTC
>TRBD2|-|TRBJ2-6|TRBV27
CASRRIRGTSGTESGANVLTF
TGTGCCAGCAGACGAATCCGGGGGACTAGCGGAACGGAGTCTGGGGCCAACGTCCTGACTTTC
>TRBD2|-|TRBJ2-2|TRBV2
CASRLAGTTGELFF
TGTGCCAGTCGACTAGCGGGGACGACCGGGGAGCTGTTTTTT
>TRBD2|-|TRBJ2-1|TRBV6-1
CASSEIAGDNEQFF
TGTGCCAGCAGTGAAATAGCGGGGGACAATGAGCAGTTCTTC
>TRBD2|-|TRBJ2-7|TRBV7-3
CASSPGGRAYEQYF
TGTGCCAGCAGCCCGGGGGGGAGGGCCTACGAGCAGTACTTC
>TRBD2|-|TRBJ2-1|TRBV15
CATENLAGGRKEQFF
TGTGCCACCGAGAATCTAGCGGGAGGAAGGAAGGAGCAGTTCTTC
>TRBD1|few|TRBJ2-2|TRBV7-9
CASSLMAGDRDPGELFF
TGTGCCAGCAGCTTAATGGCGGGGGACAGGGACCCCGGGGAGCTGTTTTTT
>TRBD2|-|TRBJ2-3|TRBV15
CATSRTSGGFRRTDTQYF
TGTGCCACCAGCAGGACTAGCGGGGGGTTCCGTCGCACAGATACGCAGTATTTT
>TRBD2|-|TRBJ2-1|TRBV28
CASSLTLAEAGVEDKQFF
TGTGCCAGCAGTTTAACCCTTGCGGAGGCGGGAGTGGAAGATAAGCAGTTCTTC
>TRBD2|-|TRBJ2-3|TRBV7-8
CASSLVGGLTDTQYF
TGTGCCAGCAGCTTAGTGGGAGGGCTCACAGATACGCAGTATTTT
>TRBD2|few|TRBJ2-3|TRBV9
CASGAGGSPDTQYF
TGTGCCAGCGGAGCGGGGGGGTCCCCAGATACGCAGTATTTT
>-|-|TRBJ1-2|TRBV19
CASIGPGVYGYTF
TGTGCCAGTATTGGGCCAGGGGTCTATGGCTACACCTTC
>TRBD1|-|TRBJ1-2|TRBV28
CASGWTGAYGYTF
TGTGCCAGCGGGTGGACAGGGGCCTATGGCTACACCTTC
>-|-|TRBJ1-5|TRBV6-1
CASSEIGRGGQPQHF
TGTGCCAGCAGTGAAATAGGGCGGGGAGGACAGCCCCAGCATTTT
>TRBD1|-|TRBJ1-1|TRBV9
CASSVITGVEAFF
TGTGCCAGCAGCGTAATTACAGGGGTTGAAGCTTTCTTT
>TRBD1|-|TRBJ2-5|TRBV5-1
CASSRTGGQETQYF
TGCGCCAGCAGCCGGACAGGGGGACAAGAGACCCAGTACTTC
>-|once|TRBJ2-2|TRBV5-1
CASSLEGGATGELFF
TGCGCCAGCAGCTTGGAGGGAGGCGCCACCGGGGAGCTGTTTTTT
>-|-|TRBJ1-5|TRBV19
CASTNPSGLSNQPQHF
TGTGCCAGTACCAATCCGAGTGGACTTAGCAATCAGCCCCAGCATTTT
>-|-|TRBJ1-1|TRBV27
CASSLSPGRMDTEAFF
TGTGCCAGCAGTTTATCCCCAGGGAGGATGGACACTGAAGCTTTCTTT
>-|-|TRBJ2-2|TRBV28
CASSPSSGARNTGELFF
TGTGCCAGCAGCCCGTCGTCGGGAGCTCGGAACACCGGGGAGCTGTTTTTT
>-|-|TRBJ2-3|TRBV7-2
CASSPWLVRDTQYF
TGTGCCAGCAGCCCTTGGCTAGTTAGAGATACGCAGTATTTT
>-|-|TRBJ2-4|TRBV7-9
CASSLPGAKNIQYF
TGTGCCAGCAGCCTGCCAGGGGCCAAAAACATTCAGTACTTC